A single sample is the source of the 14 T cell receptor beta chains below, sequenced in a study of T cell changes during pregnancy in multiple sclerosis. Here immunoSEQ multiplex PCR was the method, and the copy in TCRdb shows in-frame clones only, minus some. There are some 28,000 clones in the sample; roughly nine tenths occur only once, and 8% lies in the top ten. Material: CD8+ T cells from peripheral blood mononuclear cells, obtained before pregnancy. All receptors come from a female donor with multiple sclerosis, enrolled in a pregnancy study.

The J gene is TRBJ1-2, the V gene TRBV10-3; D not resolved. V was trimmed by 6 bases and J by 2 bases, leaving 19 bases between them. From germline, CDR1 is ENHRY and CDR2 SYGVKD. The CDR3 sequence is 16 residues long. CDR3 in DNA: TGTGCCATCAGCCTCTGGGGAGGGCCCCGGAACTATGGCTACACCTTC. Translating gives CAISLWGGPRNYGYTF.

This clone was seen only once. V and J are TRBV4-1 and TRBJ2-1, with TRBD2 identical over 10 bases. Germline CDR1 reads MGHRA; CDR2 reads YSYEKL. V lost 5 bases and J lost 3; bases outside the gene matches: 4. The CDR3 totals 15 residues. The CDR3 loop is CASSTSGAHYNEQFF. CDR3 in DNA: TGCGCCAGCAGCACTAGCGGGGCCCACTACAATGAGCAGTTCTTC.

The chain joins TRBV4-1 to TRBJ1-2, with D perhaps matching TRBD1 (6 bases). The length of the CDR3 is 17 residues. Germline loops: CDR1 MGHRA, CDR2 YSYEKL. Deletions cut 0 bases from V and 4 bases from J, with 18 bases between. CDR3 bases: TGCGCCAGCAGCCAAGATCGGGGGGCAGAAGGTAGCTATGGCTACACCTTC. Residues: CASSQDRGAEGSYGYTF.

The chain couples TRBV28 to TRBJ1-2, with a possible D match to TRBD1 (5 bases). This CDR3 is built from 13 residues. The germline CDR1 and CDR2 sequences are MDHEN and SYDVKM. V lost 1 base to trimming and J lost 7 bases, with 10 bases between them. Here the CDR3 reads CASSLSRRGGYTF. CDR3 DNA sequence: TGTGCCAGCAGTTTATCCCGTAGGGGTGGCTACACCTTC.

V gene TRBV6-5 combines with J gene TRBJ2-7; 8 positions agree with TRBD1. With 0 bases clipped from V and 6 bases from J, the junction kept 7 bases outside the gene matches. CDR1 is MNHEY, CDR2 SVGAGI, per germline. The CDR3 extends over 15 amino acids. The CDR3 is CASSYSETGASEQYF. Written as DNA, the CDR3 is TGTGCCAGCAGTTACTCGGAGACAGGGGCATCCGAGCAGTACTTC.

In DNA form, the CDR3 reads TGTGCCAGCAGCTTGGCCCCCCGGAGCTCCTACGAGCAGTACTTC. This codes for CASSLAPRSSYEQYF. The chain couples TRBV5-6 to TRBJ2-5; D unclear. The J call is uncertain, as TRBJ2-7 better fits the DNA end. Germline loops: CDR1 SGHDT, CDR2 YYEEEE. The CDR3 length is 15 residues.

V is TRBV6-1 and J is TRBJ1-2, with a possible D match to TRBD1 (6 bases). Trimming removed 1 base from V and 4 bases from J, with 16 bases in between. The CDR3 is 16 residues long. Germline CDR1 MNHNS, CDR2 SASEGT. The CDR3: CASSEVGLDSFYGYTF. CDR3 bases: TGTGCCAGCAGTGAAGTCGGTCTGGACAGCTTCTATGGCTACACCTTC.

This clone is judged medium-sized (0.01 to 0.1%). This chain connects TRBV6-4 to TRBJ2-3; 8 bases agree with TRBD2. V was clipped by 3 bases and J by 1 base; unmatched bases: 0. Germline CDR1 MRHNA, CDR2 SNTAGT. This CDR3 has 14 amino acids. The CDR3 DNA reads as TGTGCCAGCAGTGAAGCGGGGGGCACAGATACGCAGTATTTT. Translating gives CASSEAGGTDTQYF.

The genes are TRBV10-3 and TRBJ2-3, with TRBD1 as a possible D gene (5 bases). This CDR3 is 16 amino acids long. V was pared by 4 bases and J by 2 bases, with 16 bases between. Germline assignment: CDR1 ENHRY and CDR2 SYGVKD. The CDR3 DNA sequence: TGTGCCATCAGTGCCGATACCTTGGGGCACACAGATACGCAGTATTTT. This gives the protein CAISADTLGHTDTQYF.

V and J are TRBV27 and TRBJ1-5; unclear D gene. Trimming removed 3 bases at V and 0 bases at J, with 12 bases between. The CDR3 has 16 residues. CDR1 and CDR2 from the germline V gene are MNHEY and SMNVEV (reference sequence). The CDR3, as DNA: TGTGCCAGCAGTTTTACCGGGTACGCTAGCAATCAGCCCCAGCATTTT. This encodes CASSFTGYASNQPQHF.

This clone appeared a few times. CDR3 region: CASSIARNPEGRAFF. CDR3 DNA sequence: TGTGCCAGTAGTATTGCGCGGAACCCAGAGGGTCGAGCTTTCTTT. V usage is TRBV19 and J usage is TRBJ1-1; the D is unclear. The CDR3 is 15 residues long. Trimming cost V 3 bases and J 10 bases, with 21 bases left between them. Germline V CDR1 and CDR2: LNHDA, SQIVND (reference sequence). Full variable domain (rest looked up from reference TRBV19 and TRBJ1-1): DGGITQSPKYLFRKEGQNVTLSCEQNLNHDAMYWYRQDPGQGLRLIYYSQIVNDFQKGDIAEGYSVSREKKESFPLTVTSAQKNPTAFYLCASSIARNPEGRAFFGQGTRLTVV.

This chain uses TRBV6-5 with TRBJ1-5; 7 nucleotides line up with TRBD1. CDR3 length: 14 residues. The germline V gene has CDR1 MNHEY and CDR2 SVGAGI. Unmatched junction bases numbered 7, after V lost 5 bases and J lost 6 bases. The CDR3 sequence: CASSLDRVAQPQHF. DNA of the CDR3: TGTGCCAGCAGTCTCGACAGGGTTGCTCAGCCCCAGCATTTT.

The chain recombines TRBV5-1 with TRBJ2-3; 12 positions match TRBD2. The V gene end was trimmed by 4 bases and the J gene end by 4 bases; junction bases not matched to a gene: 10. In germline, CDR1 is SGHRS, CDR2 YFSETQ. The CDR3 extends over 17 amino acids. The CDR3 region has the DNA TGCGCCAGCAGCCCTGAGGCTAGCGGGGGGGGAGCAGATACGCAGTATTTT. It specifies CASSPEASGGGADTQYF.

This clone was observed a handful of times. The chain uses TRBV19 and TRBJ1-1; D gene uncertain. CDR1 is LNHDA, CDR2 SQIVND, per germline (reference sequence). Between the trimmed V and J ends, which lost 7 bases and 4 bases, there was a span of 7 bases. The CDR3 runs 11 residues. DNA of the CDR3: TGTGCCAGTATCTGGAGCACTGAAGCTTTCTTT. Protein: CASIWSTEAFF. The complete variable domain, with remaining parts taken from reference TRBV19 and TRBJ1-1, reads DGGITQSPKYLFRKEGQNVTLSCEQNLNHDAMYWYRQDPGQGLRLIYYSQIVNDFQKGDIAEGYSVSREKKESFPLTVTSAQKNPTAFYLCASIWSTEAFFGQGTRLTVV.